This T cell receptor (beta chain) originates from a study of shared clonotypes between healthy human individuals. This clone has only one observation. From germline, CDR1 is MNHNS and CDR2 SASEGT. With V trimmed by 9 bases and J by 4 bases, 11 bases remained unmatched. This CDR3 contains 15 residues. Splitting the CD4+ cells yielded a CD45RA+ naive subset and a CD45RA-negative memory subset. TCRdb's copy holds only in-frame clones and misses some; the assay was immunoSEQ multiplex PCR. The table includes about 1,500,000 clones, around 97% detected once. The V gene is TRBV6-1, the J gene TRBJ2-1; 8 bases are shared with TRBD2. Sequencing was done on a sample of naive CD4+ T cells sorted from blood. Subset: CD45RA+ positively selected. The clonotype comes from a man aged 30 to 45 in good health. For the CDR3, the DNA is TGTGCCAGTGGGTTTCTAGCGGGCACATACAATGAGCAGTTCTTC. Translating gives CASGFLAGTYNEQFF.